This T cell receptor (beta chain) was sequenced in a study of CXCR3-negative and CXCR3-positive naive CD8 T cells (dated by TCRdb to between 2018 and 2021). Background for the entire study: In total, 130 million to 150 million TRB reads were obtained, which works out to roughly 1.5 +/- 0.3 million reads per library. Diversity and physicochemical repertoire analyses covered around 10 donors pooled from two independent experiments. Naive subsets from about 5 donors and memory cells from 3 donors were included in the TRBV-TRBJ cluster analysis.

The CDR3 holds 13 amino acids from the cysteine to the phenylalanine. The DNA is unrecorded. CDR1 and CDR2, per the germline V gene, are SGHRS and YFSETQ. The run used a NextSeq 550. The Human TCR Profiling Kit (MiLaboratory) was used to make UMI-labeled 5' RACE TRB cDNA libraries. cDNA synthesis used the entire amount of extracted RNA, and PCR amplification then used the entire amount of cDNA produced. Libraries were prepared in parallel with an identical number of PCR cycles. In the authors' own workflow: With a requirement of at least two reads per UMI, MIGEC and MiXCR extracted about 48,000 +/- 9,800 unique UMI-labeled TRB cDNA molecules per library. Each library averaged approximately 40,000 +/- 10,000 functional in-frame TRB CDR3 nucleotide clonotypes without stop codons. After downsampling to 5000 UMI-labeled TRB molecules per sample, diversity metrics, including normalized Shannon-Wiener and Chao1, were computed in VDJtools. VDJtools was used to calculate clonotype-size-weighted physicochemical properties of the central five CDR3 residues, namely interaction energy, strength, volume and Kidera factor 4. With the reads reprocessed by TCRdb, a single entry stands for each CDR3 protein sequence and no DNA is reported. The authors' filters were not applied to this entry. The sample's table covers 150,000 or so distinct CDR3 sequences. The ten largest clones take up approximately 0.46% of the sample.

As for this clonotype: No cognate antigen has been identified for it.

On the study overall, not on this receptor specifically: Because CXCR3 expression was partially decreased after cryopreservation, freshly isolated PBMCs were used for most assays. Compared with CXCR3-negative naive cells, CXCR3-positive naive cells had TRB CDR3s with higher hydrophobicity (lower Kidera factor 4), lower energy, and higher strength and volume indices. Surface CD5, linked to self-reactivity in mice, was comparable between naive subsets; TCR interaction strength was therefore also inferred from TRB CDR3 physicochemical properties. TRBV-TRBJ usage was similar between naive CXCR3-negative and CXCR3-positive cells from the same donor, while memory cells showed distinct patterns. Both naive subsets had comparably high repertoire diversity, while memory CD8+ T cells had much lower repertoire diversity.

Each CD8+ T cell subset was flow-sorted in triplicate, with under 350,000 cells per subset placed directly into RLT lysis buffer. To keep memory contaminants out, a stringent definition of naive CD8+ T cells was applied: CD45RO-CCR7+CD27+CD95-. Standard density gradient centrifugation was used to isolate peripheral blood mononuclear cells from buffy coats. A FACSAria III was used to flow-sort naive CXCR3-negative and CXCR3-positive CD8+ T cells. Total RNA was extracted from sorted cells with an RNeasy Mini Kit. The sequenced sample was naive CXCR3+ CD8+ T cells from blood. Interpreted using the paper, the cell subset or site label stands for: CD45RO-CCR7+CD27+CD95- naive CD8+ T cells expressing CXCR3 (TNR3+). This receptor was taken from a human donor in good health. Some clones in this sample may be carry-over from other donors' samples. The sequence links TRBV5-1 to TRBJ1-1. The CDR3 loop reads CASRAVGNTEAFF.